This T cell receptor (beta chain) was recovered during a study of memory CD4+ T cells and cytomegalovirus serostatus. General study findings and limits: Suggested: most of the CMV-linked TCR signature lies in CD4+ memory cells.

The germline V and J ends were trimmed by 0 bases and 2 bases, with 11 bases remaining between them. The germline V gene has CDR1 LNHNV and CDR2 YYDKDF (reference sequence). The CDR3 extends over 15 amino acids. As concerns this clone: No antigen is known for it.

Single viable CD3+CD4+CD8-CD45RO+ cells were sorted as the memory CD4+ T cells. Produced via immunoSEQ multiplex PCR; TCRdb's table is partial and in-frame only. This sample carries 48,000 or so clones, about three quarters of them seen once, and the ten largest clones take about 0.73%. The TCR sequence derives from an adult in good health and CMV-seronegative. The sequencing input was memory CD4+ T cells from blood. The chain carries TRBV15 and TRBJ2-7; no clear D gene. CDR3 nucleotide sequence: TGTGCCACCAGCAGAGATTTCAGAGGTACCTACGAGCAGTACTTC. As protein: CATSRDFRGTYEQYF.